These 26 T cell receptor beta chains originate from one sample sequenced in a study of cytomegalovirus exposure and HLA in healthy donors. PCR amplification relied on 60 Vbeta primers (plus 13 Jbeta primers). The data were produced by immunoSEQ multiplex PCR, yet TCRdb's version contains in-frame clones alone and is incomplete. The sample gives 99,000 or so clones, about 80% of which show up once; about 2.2% is in the top ten. The sequenced material came from PBMCs. All receptors derive from a man aged 30-40 years in good health and CMV-seronegative.

This clone was counted a few times. V is TRBV9 and J is TRBJ2-2, with 8 bases fitting TRBD2. The CDR3 loop spans 17 amino acids. Germline trimming cut 4 bases from V and 0 bases from J; bases unmatched to any gene: 8. The germline gives CDR1 SGDLS, CDR2 YYNGEE. The CDR3 here is CASSSPWRGANTGELFF. The DNA for the CDR3 is TGTGCCAGCAGCAGCCCCTGGCGGGGGGCGAACACCGGGGAGCTGTTTTTT.

A single count supports this clone. V usage is TRBV19 and J usage is TRBJ1-5, with D possibly being TRBD1 (6 bases). The CDR3 has 15 residues. The germline V and J ends were trimmed by 3 bases and 3 bases, with 12 bases remaining between them. Germline V gives CDR1 LNHDA, CDR2 SQIVND (reference sequence). CDR3 region: CASSINRAVNQPQHF. CDR3 coding DNA: TGTGCCAGTAGTATCAACAGGGCTGTCAATCAGCCCCAGCATTTT.

The rearrangement links TRBV7-9 to TRBJ2-1; the D is unclear. The CDR3 is 12 amino acids. V was pared by 5 bases and J by 6 bases, with 8 bases between. Germline V gene data show CDR1 as SEHNR and CDR2 as FQNEAQ (reference sequence). The CDR3 spells CASSELVNEQFF. DNA of the CDR3: TGTGCCAGCAGCGAGCTCGTCAATGAGCAGTTCTTC.

V is TRBV18 and J is TRBJ2-6; perhaps TRBD1 as D (5 bases). Germline-derived CDR1 and CDR2 are KGHSH and LQKENI. V gave up 3 bases and J gave up 2 bases, with 8 bases separating them. The CDR3 runs 15 residues. The DNA of the CDR3 is TGTGCCAGCTCACCGGCAGGGACTGGGGCCAACGTCCTGACTTTC. This codes for CASSPAGTGANVLTF.

The table lists this clone with a count of one. The chain has TRBV28 and TRBJ1-2; D is unresolved. This CDR3 region has 13 residues. V was pared by 6 bases and J by 2 bases, with 10 bases between. Germline CDR1 reads MDHEN; CDR2 reads SYDVKM. Here the CDR3 DNA reads TGTGCCAGCAGCCTTAGGCGGAACTATGGCTACACCTTC. Residues: CASSLRRNYGYTF.

The chain carries TRBV19 and TRBJ2-6; D may be TRBD1 (5 bases). The CDR3 has 16 amino acids. Between the trimmed V and J ends, which lost 3 bases and 0 bases, there was a span of 9 bases. Germline V CDR1 and CDR2: LNHDA, SQIVND (reference sequence). This CDR3 is CASSIRTPSGANVLTF. DNA of the CDR3: TGTGCCAGTAGTATCCGGACACCCTCTGGGGCCAACGTCCTGACTTTC.

The V and J genes are TRBV25-1 and TRBJ2-7; the match to TRBD2 covers 10 bases. The germline V gene encodes CDR1 MGHDK and CDR2 SYGVNS. This CDR3 spans 17 amino acids. J was trimmed by 7 bases and V by 1 base; bases with no gene match: 13. In nucleotides, the CDR3 is TGTGCCAGCAGTGAATTTGTCCGAGCGGGAGGGCCGCGGGAGCAGTACTTC. Protein product: CASSEFVRAGGPREQYF.

This chain joins TRBV18 and TRBJ2-1, with D perhaps TRBD2 (6 bases). CDR3 length: 14 amino acids. CDR1 KGHSH and CDR2 LQKENI come from the germline V gene. V lost 6 bases, J lost 5 bases, and 14 bases lay in between. CDR3 nucleotide sequence: TGTGCCAGCTCCCTAGGTAGCGGTAACAATGAGCAGTTCTTC. Its protein product is CASSLGSGNNEQFF.

The CDR3 here is CAWSLYGGRANTIYF. CDR3 in DNA: TGTGCCTGGAGTCTCTATGGGGGCAGAGCGAACACCATATATTTT. The chain uses TRBV30 and TRBJ1-3, with D possibly TRBD1 on 6 matching bases. V gave up 2 bases and J gave up 7 bases, with 18 bases separating them. Germline values: CDR1 GTSNPN, CDR2 SVGIG (reference sequence). The CDR3 spans 15 residues.

This clone has a handful of counts. The rearrangement uses TRBV10-3 and TRBJ1-5; TRBD1 is a possible D gene (6 bases). CDR3 length equals 15 residues. In germline, CDR1 is ENHRY, CDR2 SYGVKD. The germline V and J ends were trimmed by 2 bases and 2 bases, with 10 bases remaining between them. The CDR3 DNA is TGTGCCATCAGTGAGCAAGGGGGTGGCAATCAGCCCCAGCATTTT. Translation: CAISEQGGGNQPQHF.

The chain has TRBV28 and TRBJ1-5; possible D gene TRBD1, 6 bases. Trimming shortened V by 7 bases and J by 7 bases, and 17 bases separated the two germline ends. This CDR3 has 14 amino acids. The germline gives CDR1 MDHEN, CDR2 SYDVKM. CDR3 protein: CASIAGQIGQPQHF. CDR3 sequence (DNA): TGTGCCAGCATCGCCGGACAGATCGGGCAGCCCCAGCATTTT. The complete variable domain, with remaining parts taken from reference TRBV28 and TRBJ1-5, reads DVKVTQSSRYLVKRTGEKVFLECVQDMDHENMFWYRQDPGLGLRLIYFSYDVKMKEKGDIPEGYSVSREKKERFSLILESASTNQTSMYLCASIAGQIGQPQHFGDGTRLSIL.

V and J are TRBV10-3 and TRBJ1-1, with 7 bases identical to TRBD1. V trimming: 3 bases; J trimming: 0 bases; junction bases outside the gene matches: 7. Looked up from germline, CDR1 is ENHRY and CDR2 is SYGVKD. The CDR3 is 16 residues long. CDR3 DNA sequence: TGTGCCATCAGTGAACAGGGGACTCAAATGAACACTGAAGCTTTCTTT. This translates into CAISEQGTQMNTEAFF.

This rearrangement joins TRBV4-1 to TRBJ1-5, with 9 bases lining up with TRBD1. The CDR3 contains 18 residues. Germline V CDR1 and CDR2: MGHRA, YSYEKL. With 1 base clipped from V and 0 bases from J, the junction kept 7 bases outside the gene matches. The CDR3 reads CASSQGAQGAYSNQPQHF. The CDR3 DNA is TGCGCCAGCAGCCAAGGCGCACAGGGGGCATATAGCAATCAGCCCCAGCATTTT.

V gene TRBV27 combines with J gene TRBJ2-1; D is possibly TRBD2 (5 bases). The CDR3 covers 15 residues. Germline assignment: CDR1 MNHEY and CDR2 SMNVEV (reference sequence). The ends were cut back, 2 bases at V and 0 bases at J, with 8 bases in the middle. DNA of the CDR3: TGTGCCAGCAGTTTAGCGGGCCCCTCCTACAATGAGCAGTTCTTC. It is translated as CASSLAGPSYNEQFF.

The J gene is TRBJ1-4, the V gene TRBV11-2; 7 nucleotides align to TRBD1. The J segment lost 4 bases and the V segment lost 5 bases, leaving 4 bases of the junction unmatched. CDR1 and CDR2 from the germline V gene are SGHAT and FQNNGV. The length of the CDR3 is 14 residues. CDR3 DNA sequence: TGTGCCAGCAGCACGGGACAGATTAATGAAAAACTGTTTTTT. Translated, it gives CASSTGQINEKLFF.

The gene calls are TRBV29-1 and TRBJ2-1; weak D call: TRBD2 (5 bases). Trimming took 8 bases from V and 6 from J, leaving 17 bases between them. Per germline, CDR1 SQVTM and CDR2 ANQGSEA. This CDR3 has 13 amino acids. CDR3 sequence (DNA): TGCAGCAGAAGAGGAGGTGGTAGCAATGAGCAGTTCTTC. As protein: CSRRGGGSNEQFF.

This chain joins TRBV5-1 and TRBJ2-3, with D maybe TRBD2 (6 bases). V gave up 3 bases and J gave up 6 bases, with 14 bases separating them. The germline CDR1 and CDR2 sequences are SGHRS and YFSETQ. This CDR3 contains 14 residues. The CDR3, as DNA: TGCGCCAGCAGCTATGCGGGGTCCAAGGATACGCAGTATTTT. Encoded protein: CASSYAGSKDTQYF.

This chain uses TRBV6-5 with TRBJ1-6; D is unresolved. The CDR3 spans 15 residues. Germline V gene sequence: CDR1 MNHEY, CDR2 SVGAGI. Trimming shortened V by 1 base and J by 8 bases, and 12 bases separated the two germline ends. CDR3 DNA sequence: TGTGCCAGCAGTTACTGGGCCGAAGTGTATTCACCCCTCCACTTT. Translation: CASSYWAEVYSPLHF.

J is TRBJ2-5 and V is TRBV4-2; perhaps TRBD2 as D (6 bases). Germline-derived CDR1 and CDR2 are LGHNA and YNFKEQ. V was shortened by 4 bases and J by 2 bases, with 17 bases between the two germline ends. The CDR3 covers 16 residues. CDR3 nucleotides: TGTGCCAGCAGCCTTTTTTCTAGCGATGGACAAGAGACCCAGTACTTC. It is translated as CASSLFSSDGQETQYF.

This clone was seen once. This rearrangement joins TRBV28 to TRBJ2-4, with TRBD1 matching 7 bases. CDR1 MDHEN and CDR2 SYDVKM come from the germline V gene. This CDR3 has 17 residues. V shed 8 bases and J 6 bases; nucleotides not matched to a gene: 19. The CDR3 loop is CASSIGWDSDLLNIQYF. The CDR3 DNA reads TGTGCCAGCTCCATCGGGTGGGACAGTGATCTCCTAAACATTCAGTACTTC.

The chain recombines TRBV29-1 with TRBJ2-5; 8 nucleotides agree with TRBD1. J lost 4 bases, V lost 7 bases, and 11 bases had no gene match. Germline CDR1 and CDR2: SQVTM and ANQGSEA. There are 14 residues in the CDR3. This CDR3 reads CSGDGQGGGETQYF. CDR3 DNA: TGCAGCGGGGACGGACAGGGCGGAGGAGAGACCCAGTACTTC.

This chain uses TRBV27 with TRBJ1-2; 11 bases align to TRBD1. Trimming at V came to 3 bases and at J to 5 bases, leaving 5 bases not matched to a gene. Germline assignment: CDR1 MNHEY and CDR2 SMNVEV (reference sequence). This CDR3 comprises 15 residues. The CDR3 DNA follows: TGTGCCAGCAGTTTTTCCGGGACAGGGGGTTATGGCTACACCTTC. Amino acid sequence: CASSFSGTGGYGYTF.

This clone appeared a single time. The chain employs TRBV11-2 and TRBJ2-7; 8 bases map to TRBD2. The CDR3 runs 15 residues. Germline V gene sequence: CDR1 SGHAT, CDR2 FQNNGV. V shed 5 bases, J shed 0 bases, and the junction held 6 bases outside the gene matches. The CDR3 reads CASSPMSGSSYEQYF. In DNA form, the CDR3 reads TGTGCCAGCAGCCCCATGAGCGGGAGCTCCTACGAGCAGTACTTC.

This clone was recorded only once. The V and J genes are TRBV5-4 and TRBJ1-6, with D unclear. Germline V gene data show CDR1 as SGHNT and CDR2 as YYREEE (reference sequence). The V gene lost 1 base and the J gene lost 4 bases, with 6 bases spanning the gap. The CDR3 extends over 14 amino acids. The CDR3 sequence: CASSLPVYNSPLHF. The CDR3 nucleotides are TGTGCCAGCAGCTTGCCGGTATATAATTCACCCCTCCACTTT.

The V and J genes are TRBV28 and TRBJ2-5; TRBD2 aligns across 7 bases. This CDR3 contains 14 residues. V lost 4 bases to trimming and J lost 5 bases; unmatched junction nucleotides: 7. Germline lookup yields CDR1 MDHEN and CDR2 SYDVKM. CDR3 nucleotide sequence: TGTGCCAGCAGTTCCGGTGGGGGGGTGGAGACCCAGTACTTC. Translation gives CASSSGGGVETQYF.

The chain recombines TRBV19 with TRBJ1-5; D unclear. From germline, CDR1 is LNHDA and CDR2 SQIVND (reference sequence). V was shortened by 7 bases and J by 5 bases, with 12 bases between the two germline ends. The CDR3 spans 13 residues. CDR3: CASTGEIDQPQHF. CDR3 nucleotide sequence: TGTGCCAGTACCGGGGAGATCGATCAGCCCCAGCATTTT.